Listed below are T cell receptor beta chains from one sample, sequenced in a study of blood T cells in healthy people across ages. In TCRdb, the 5' RACE reads were re-called with MiXCR into one record per CDR3 protein. The sample gives some 780,000 distinct CDR3 sequences, approximately 60% of which show up once; under 30% is in the top ten. The source material was blood. The receptors derive from a man in his forties in good health. The CDR3 runs from the conserved cysteine through the conserved F or W. Each record gives: J gene, D gene, clone size, V gene, CDR3 length, CDR3 protein, CDR3 DNA. A D gene is named only where the DNA matches it firmly. Clone size, where shown, is once, few, many, or a class for clones that have expanded.

>TRBJ2-3|TRBD2|-|TRBV27|17
CASSFSASGSVVDTQYF
TGCGCCAGCAGTTTTTCGGCTAGCGGGAGTGTTGTAGATACGCAGTATTTT
>TRBJ2-1|TRBD2|once|TRBV20-1|15
CSARSSGSAYNEQFF
TGCAGTGCTAGATCTAGCGGGAGCGCCTACAATGAGCAGTTCTTC
>TRBJ2-5|-|-|TRBV7-6|15
CASSLVPGRAETQYF
TGTGCCAGCAGCTTAGTCCCAGGGAGAGCGGAGACCCAGTACTTC
>TRBJ1-2|-|few|TRBV9|15
CASSGTEQQGGGYTF
TGTGCCAGCAGCGGAACAGAACAACAGGGCGGTGGCTACACCTTC
>TRBJ2-7|TRBD2|-|TRBV20-1|14
CSARQAGAIHEQYF
TGCAGTGCTAGGCAAGCGGGAGCGATCCACGAGCAGTACTTC
>TRBJ2-5|-|-|TRBV13|18
CASSLVGRWSERQETQYF
TGTGCCAGCAGCTTAGTAGGTCGGTGGTCAGAGAGACAAGAGACCCAGTACTTC
>TRBJ2-5|TRBD1|-|TRBV20-1|14
CSARGRTGVETQYF
TGCAGTGCTAGAGGACGGACAGGGGTCGAGACCCAGTACTTC
>TRBJ2-1|-|-|TRBV20-1|17
CSARDQSTFVSYNEQFF
TGCAGTGCTAGAGATCAATCGACATTCGTCTCCTACAATGAGCAGTTCTTC
>TRBJ2-5|-|-|TRBV6-5|14
CASSYRGHQETQYF
TGTGCCAGCAGTTACCGGGGACACCAAGAGACCCAGTACTTC
>TRBJ2-3|TRBD2|once|TRBV4-1|19
CASSQESSGIISSTDTQYF
TGCGCCAGCAGCCAAGAATCTAGCGGGATTATTTCTAGCACAGATACGCAGTATTTT
>TRBJ2-3|TRBD2|-|TRBV29-1|15
CSVERTSGGTDTQYF
TGCAGCGTTGAGCGGACTAGCGGGGGCACAGATACGCAGTATTTT
>TRBJ2-1|-|few|TRBV29-1|12
CSVVGGVDEQFF
TGCAGCGTTGTGGGGGGAGTTGATGAGCAGTTCTTC
>TRBJ1-6|TRBD1|-|TRBV28|18
CASSPGTALLGNNSPLHF
TGTGCCAGCAGTCCCGGGACAGCCCTATTGGGGAATAATTCACCCCTCCACTTT
>TRBJ2-3|TRBD1|-|TRBV5-1|16
CASSLGTGGIADTQYF
TGCGCCAGCAGCTTGGGTACAGGGGGCATAGCAGATACGCAGTATTTT
>TRBJ1-1|-|-|TRBV5-1|13
CASNRVGDTEAFF
TGCGCCAGCAACAGGGTCGGGGACACTGAAGCTTTCTTT
>TRBJ2-2|TRBD1|-|TRBV5-1|15
CASSIGQGAIGELFF
TGCGCCAGCAGCATCGGACAGGGGGCTATCGGGGAGCTGTTTTTT
>TRBJ1-6|-|-|TRBV29-1|14
CSARVGYRVGPLHF
TGCAGCGCCCGGGTAGGGTACAGGGTTGGGCCCCTCCACTTT
>TRBJ2-3|TRBD2|-|TRBV12-3/TRBV12-4|16
CASSNRLAGVRDTQYF
TGTGCCAGCAGTAATAGACTAGCGGGAGTGAGAGATACGCAGTATTTT
>TRBJ2-1|-|-|TRBV29-1|15
CSVGGGDGDYNEQFF
TGCAGCGTCGGAGGGGGGGATGGCGACTACAATGAGCAGTTCTTC
>TRBJ2-5|TRBD2|few|TRBV28|14
CASSFGGVGETQYF
TGTGCCAGCAGTTTTGGGGGGGTTGGGGAGACCCAGTACTTC
>TRBJ2-2|-|once|TRBV21-1|14
CAPGAGQNTGELFF
TGTGCCCCAGGCGCTGGACAGAACACCGGGGAGCTGTTTTTT
>TRBJ1-4|-|-|TRBV7-8|17
CASSLIQRGTLNEKLFF
TGTGCCAGCAGCTTAATCCAGAGGGGGACTCTAAATGAAAAACTGTTTTTT
>TRBJ2-7|TRBD2|once|TRBV7-3|17
CASSSEPSGSNYNEQYF
TGTGCCAGCAGCTCCGAACCTAGCGGGAGTAACTACAATGAGCAGTACTTC
>TRBJ1-4|TRBD1|-|TRBV6-5|13
CASRQTGREKLFF
TGTGCCAGCAGACAGACAGGGCGTGAAAAACTGTTTTTT
>TRBJ1-4|-|few|TRBV4-2|14
CASSQDVGSEKLFF
TGTGCCAGCAGCCAAGATGTGGGGAGCGAAAAACTGTTTTTT